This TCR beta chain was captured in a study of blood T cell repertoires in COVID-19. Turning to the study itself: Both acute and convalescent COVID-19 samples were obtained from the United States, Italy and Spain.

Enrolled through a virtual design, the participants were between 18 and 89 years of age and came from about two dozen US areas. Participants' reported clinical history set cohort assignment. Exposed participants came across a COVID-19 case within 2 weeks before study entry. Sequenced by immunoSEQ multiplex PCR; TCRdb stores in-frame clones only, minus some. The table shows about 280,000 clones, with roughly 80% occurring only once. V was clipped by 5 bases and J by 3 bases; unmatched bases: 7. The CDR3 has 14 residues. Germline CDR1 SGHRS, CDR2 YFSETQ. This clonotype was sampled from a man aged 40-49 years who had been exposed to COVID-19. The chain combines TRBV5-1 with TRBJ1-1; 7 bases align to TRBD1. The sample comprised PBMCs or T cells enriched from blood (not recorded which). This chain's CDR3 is CASRDRVGDTEAFF. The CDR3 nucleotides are TGCGCCAGCAGAGACAGGGTGGGGGACACTGAAGCTTTCTTT. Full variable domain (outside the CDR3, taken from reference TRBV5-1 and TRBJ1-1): KAGVTQTPRYLIKTRGQQVTLSCSPISGHRSVSWYQQTPGQGLQFLFEYFSETQRNKGNFPGRFSGRQFSNSRSEMNVSTLELGDSALYLCASRDRVGDTEAFFGQGTRLTVV.